These 9 T cell receptor beta chains originate from one sample sequenced in a study of CD8 T cells in Susac syndrome. Random hexamers were used to reverse transcribe the RNA input (0.5 to 1 ug). TCRdb re-called the immunoSEQ multiplex PCR reads through MiXCR, storing one row per CDR3 protein. Among 100,000 or so distinct CDR3 sequences, about 93% were seen once, and the ten largest hold 0.13% to 0.15%. Sequencing input: CD4+ T cells from PBMCs. All receptors derive from a human donor in good health.

The rearrangement uses TRBV7-2 and TRBJ1-4, with D hard to call. Germline-derived CDR1 and CDR2 are SGHTA and FQGNSA. The V end was cut by 1 base, the J end by 8 bases, with 11 bases between. This CDR3 has 14 residues. In DNA form, the CDR3 reads TGTGCCAGCAGCTTAGTTGCAGGACCCGAAAAACTGTTTTTT. Amino acid sequence: CASSLVAGPEKLFF.

This chain uses TRBV7-8 with TRBJ1-1; D possibly corresponds to TRBD1 (6 bases). The CDR3 contains 15 residues. From germline, CDR1 is SGHVS and CDR2 FQNEAQ. The V end lost 1 base, the J end lost 0 bases, and 9 bases lay between the germline ends. CDR3 sequence reads: CASSLGQDMNTEAFF. The CDR3 region has the DNA TGTGCCAGCAGCTTAGGACAGGACATGAACACTGAAGCTTTCTTT.

The chain joins TRBV29-1 to TRBJ2-7; the D is unclear. CDR3 length: 13 residues. Trimming cost V 3 bases and J 0 bases, with 9 bases left between them. Germline-derived CDR1 and CDR2 are SQVTM and ANQGSEA. In DNA, the CDR3 is TGCAGCGTTGACGTAGGCGGCTCCTACGAGCAGTACTTC. The encoded protein is CSVDVGGSYEQYF.

The chain is built from TRBV7-9 and TRBJ1-1; tentatively, D is TRBD1 (5 bases). The V end was cut by 2 bases, the J end by 6 bases, with 13 bases between. The CDR3 runs to 14 residues. CDR1 SEHNR and CDR2 FQNEAQ come from the germline V gene (reference sequence). The CDR3 here is CASSLLSGSAEAFF. The CDR3 DNA reads TGTGCCAGCAGCTTACTGTCAGGGTCAGCTGAAGCTTTCTTT. Full variable domain (missing parts from reference TRBV7-9 and TRBJ1-1): DTGVSQNPRHKITKRGQNVTFRCDPISEHNRLYWYRQTLGQGPEFLTYFQNEAQLEKSRLLSDRFSAERPKGSFSTLEIQRTEQGDSAMYLCASSLLSGSAEAFFGQGTRLTVV.

This chain connects TRBV28 to TRBJ1-1; D unresolved. Trimming removed 7 bases at V and 1 base at J, with 10 bases between. The CDR3 runs to 13 residues. From germline, CDR1 is MDHEN and CDR2 SYDVKM. CDR3 region: CASTRPKNTEAFF. CDR3 sequence (DNA): TGTGCCAGCACCCGACCAAAGAACACTGAAGCTTTCTTT.

The chain carries TRBV7-2 and TRBJ1-5; D unresolved. The CDR3 consists of 14 residues. V was clipped by 5 bases and J by 1 base, with 9 bases between them. Germline V gene lookup returns CDR1 SGHTA and CDR2 FQGNSA. The CDR3 spells CASSPAGSNQPQHF. In nucleotides, the CDR3 is TGTGCCAGCAGCCCGGCCGGGAGCAATCAGCCCCAGCATTTT.

The chain links TRBV23-1 to TRBJ2-3, with unresolved D. TRBV23-1 belongs to the ORF category, with a function that is uncertain. The CDR3 covers 13 residues. V was shortened by 6 bases and J by 5 bases, with 12 bases between the two germline ends. CDR3 bases: TGCGCCAGCAGCACATCCGGCGAAGATACGCAGTATTTT. This translates into CASSTSGEDTQYF.

V and J are TRBV6-2 or TRBV6-3 and TRBJ2-1, with D tentatively TRBD1 or TRBD2 (5 bases each). Looked up from germline, CDR1 is MNHEY and CDR2 is SVGEGT. The V gene lost 7 bases and the J gene lost 15 bases, with 22 bases spanning the gap. CDR3 length: 13 amino acids. The CDR3 DNA follows: TGTGCCAGCACCTCGGGGCAGGTCCCCTCGGGGTTCTTC. Translated, it gives CASTSGQVPSGFF.

The chain has TRBV2 and TRBJ2-3; D uncertain. With 4 bases removed from V and 0 bases from J, the gap between germline ends came to 2 bases. This CDR3 has 12 residues. Germline V gene sequence: CDR1 SNHLY, CDR2 FYNNEI. DNA of the CDR3: TGTGCCAGCAGTGTAAGCACAGATACGCAGTATTTT. As protein: CASSVSTDTQYF.